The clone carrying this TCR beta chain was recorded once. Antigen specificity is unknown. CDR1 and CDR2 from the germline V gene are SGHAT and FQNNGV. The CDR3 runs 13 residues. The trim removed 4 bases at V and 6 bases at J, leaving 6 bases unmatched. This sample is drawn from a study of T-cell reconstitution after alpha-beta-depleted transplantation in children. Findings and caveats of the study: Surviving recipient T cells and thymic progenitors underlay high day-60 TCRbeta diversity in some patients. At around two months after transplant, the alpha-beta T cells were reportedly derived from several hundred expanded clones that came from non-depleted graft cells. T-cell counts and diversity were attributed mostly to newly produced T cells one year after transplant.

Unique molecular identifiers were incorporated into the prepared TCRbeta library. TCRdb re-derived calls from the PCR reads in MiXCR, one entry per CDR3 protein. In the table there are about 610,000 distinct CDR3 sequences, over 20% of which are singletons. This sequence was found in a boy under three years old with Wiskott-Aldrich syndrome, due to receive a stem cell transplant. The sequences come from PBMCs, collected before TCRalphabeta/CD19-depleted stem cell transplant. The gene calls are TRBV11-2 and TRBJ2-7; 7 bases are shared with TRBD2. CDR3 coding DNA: TGTGCCAGCAGCTCACGACTAGCAGGCGAGCAGTACTTC. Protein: CASSSRLAGEQYF.